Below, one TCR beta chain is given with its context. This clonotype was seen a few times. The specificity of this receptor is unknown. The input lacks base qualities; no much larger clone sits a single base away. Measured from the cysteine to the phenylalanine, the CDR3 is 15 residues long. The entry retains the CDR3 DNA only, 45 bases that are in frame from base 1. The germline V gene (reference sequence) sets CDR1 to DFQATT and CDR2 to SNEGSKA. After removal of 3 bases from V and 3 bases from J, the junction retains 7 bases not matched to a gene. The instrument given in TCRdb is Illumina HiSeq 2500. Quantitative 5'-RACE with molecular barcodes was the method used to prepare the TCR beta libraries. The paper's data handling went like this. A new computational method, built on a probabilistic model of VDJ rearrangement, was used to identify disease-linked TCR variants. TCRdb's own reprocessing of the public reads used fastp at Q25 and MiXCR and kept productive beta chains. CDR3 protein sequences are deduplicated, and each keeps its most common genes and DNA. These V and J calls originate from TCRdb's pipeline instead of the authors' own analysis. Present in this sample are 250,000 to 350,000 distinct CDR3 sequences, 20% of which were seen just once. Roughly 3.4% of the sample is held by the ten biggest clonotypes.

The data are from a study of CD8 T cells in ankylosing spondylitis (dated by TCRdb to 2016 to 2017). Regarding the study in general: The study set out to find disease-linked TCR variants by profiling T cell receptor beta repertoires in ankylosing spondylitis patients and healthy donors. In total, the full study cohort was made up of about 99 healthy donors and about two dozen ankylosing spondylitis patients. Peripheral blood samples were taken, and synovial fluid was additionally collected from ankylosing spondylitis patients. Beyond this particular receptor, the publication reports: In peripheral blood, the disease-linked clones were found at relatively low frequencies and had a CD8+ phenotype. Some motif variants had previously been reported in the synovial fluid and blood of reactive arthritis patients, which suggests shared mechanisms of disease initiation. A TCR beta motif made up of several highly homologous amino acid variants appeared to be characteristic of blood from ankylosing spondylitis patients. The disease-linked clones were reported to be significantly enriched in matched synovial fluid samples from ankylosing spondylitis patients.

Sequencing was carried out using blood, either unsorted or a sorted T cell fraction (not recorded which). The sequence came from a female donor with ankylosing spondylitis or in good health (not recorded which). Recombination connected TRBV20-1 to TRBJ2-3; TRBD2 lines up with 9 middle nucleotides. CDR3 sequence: CSARGTSRETDTQYF. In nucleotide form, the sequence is TGCAGTGCTAGGGGGACTAGCCGGGAAACAGATACGCAGTATTTT.